The 8 T cell receptor beta chains listed next were all sequenced from one sample in a study of type 1 and type 2 diabetes patients. Genomic DNA was the PCR template. Amplification of the beta chain CDR3 used 30 forward and 13 reverse multiplex primers. TCRdb re-called the multiplex PCR reads with MiXCR, one entry per CDR3 protein. In the table there are 280,000 or so distinct CDR3 sequences, roughly 50% of which are singletons. Material: peripheral blood mononuclear cells (PBMCs). These receptors all come from a man younger than 35 with type 2 diabetes.

For this clonotype: A clone one base away is much larger, so this may be a read error. The chain recombines TRBV2 with TRBJ1-6, with D uncertain. The CDR3 runs 17 residues. From germline, CDR1 is SNHLY and CDR2 FYNNEI. CDR3 region: CASSEAYPGRGNSPLHF. The CDR3, as DNA: TGTGCCAGCAGCGAAGCCTATCCCGGACGGGGTAATTCACCCCTCCACTTT.

This clonotype was seen ten or more times. The chain joins TRBV7-2 to TRBJ2-6; D is uncertain. The CDR3 sequence is 14 residues long. From germline, CDR1 is SGHTA and CDR2 FQGNSA. The V and J ends lost 1 base and 1 base respectively, with 2 bases between them. The CDR3 loop is CASSLGSGANVLTF. CDR3 coding DNA: TGTGCCAGCAGCTTAGGGTCTGGGGCCAACGTCCTGACTTTC.

J is TRBJ2-7 and V is TRBV7-9, with unresolved D. V shed 1 base and J shed 3 bases, with 16 bases lying between them. Per germline, CDR1 SEHNR and CDR2 FQNEAQ (reference sequence). The CDR3 spans 16 residues. CDR3: CASSLVRGLIFYEQYF. The DNA of the CDR3 is TGTGCCAGCAGCTTAGTCCGTGGGCTAATCTTCTACGAGCAGTACTTC.

Ten or more counts support this clonotype. In nucleotides, the CDR3 is TGTGCCAGCAGTTCACCTCGGATATCTGGCTACACCTTC. Encoded protein: CASSSPRISGYTF. The chain joins TRBV7-2 to TRBJ1-2; D gene unclear. This CDR3 is 13 amino acids long. Germline CDR1 is SGHTA and CDR2 is FQGNSA. V lost 6 bases, J lost 7 bases, and 15 bases lay in between.

The rearrangement uses TRBV27 and TRBJ1-4; 7 bases map to TRBD1. V lost 10 bases and J lost 5; bases outside the gene matches: 16. This CDR3 is built from 16 residues. Germline loops: CDR1 MNHEY, CDR2 SMNVEV (reference sequence). CDR3 amino acids: CATSRAPGGRNEKLFF. The CDR3 DNA reads as TGTGCCACCAGCAGAGCCCCAGGGGGGAGGAATGAAAAACTGTTTTTT.

In its sample, this clonotype was seen a few times. A read error may produce the germline difference seen at one junction end. This rearrangement joins TRBV12-3 or TRBV12-4 to TRBJ2-3, with 7 nucleotides matching TRBD2. This CDR3 has 15 residues. CDR3 loop: CASSLEAGVLDTQYF. The CDR3 DNA is TGTGCCAGCAGCTTAGAGGCGGGAGTGTTAGATACGCAGTATTTT.

This clonotype was seen more than once but under ten times. The CDR3 spells CASSVAVGRDSPLHF. In DNA form, the CDR3 reads TGTGCCAGCAGCGTAGCTGTGGGTCGTGATTCACCCCTCCACTTT. V is TRBV9 and J is TRBJ1-6; no reliable D call. Germline lookup yields CDR1 SGDLS and CDR2 YYNGEE. V gave up 0 bases and J gave up 8 bases, with 12 bases separating them. CDR3 length equals 15 residues. Supplemented by reference TRBV9 and TRBJ1-6, the full variable domain reads DSGVTQTPKHLITATGQRVTLRCSPRSGDLSVYWYQQSLDQGLQFLIQYYNGEERAKGNILERFSAQQFPDLHSELNLSSLELGDSALYFCASSVAVGRDSPLHFGNGTRLTVT.

The chain has TRBV19 and TRBJ2-1; no definite D call. This CDR3 is built from 15 residues. Germline V gene lookup returns CDR1 LNHDA and CDR2 SQIVND (reference sequence). Trimming removed 7 bases at V and 3 bases at J, with 16 bases between. CDR3 nucleotides: TGTGCCAGTAACCCCACACCTATGGGCTACAATGAGCAGTTCTTC. Translated, it gives CASNPTPMGYNEQFF.